This TCR beta chain was found in a study of blood T cell repertoires in COVID-19. CDR1 and CDR2 from the germline V gene are LGHDT and YNNKEL (reference sequence). CDR3 length: 14 residues. Trimming took 1 base from V and 2 from J; bases not matched to a gene: 2. This table comes from immunoSEQ multiplex PCR, and its TCRdb copy is limited to in-frame clones, with some not included. In the table there are around 100,000 clones, approximately 80% of which are singletons. The clonotype comes from a man in his sixties or seventies with active or convalescent COVID-19. The chain recombines TRBV3-1 (or the pseudogene TRBV3-2) with TRBJ2-7, with 7 nucleotides matching TRBD2. Sequenced sample: peripheral blood. The CDR3 sequence is CASSQAGGTYEQYF. CDR3 DNA: TGTGCCAGCAGCCAAGCGGGGGGAACCTACGAGCAGTACTTC.